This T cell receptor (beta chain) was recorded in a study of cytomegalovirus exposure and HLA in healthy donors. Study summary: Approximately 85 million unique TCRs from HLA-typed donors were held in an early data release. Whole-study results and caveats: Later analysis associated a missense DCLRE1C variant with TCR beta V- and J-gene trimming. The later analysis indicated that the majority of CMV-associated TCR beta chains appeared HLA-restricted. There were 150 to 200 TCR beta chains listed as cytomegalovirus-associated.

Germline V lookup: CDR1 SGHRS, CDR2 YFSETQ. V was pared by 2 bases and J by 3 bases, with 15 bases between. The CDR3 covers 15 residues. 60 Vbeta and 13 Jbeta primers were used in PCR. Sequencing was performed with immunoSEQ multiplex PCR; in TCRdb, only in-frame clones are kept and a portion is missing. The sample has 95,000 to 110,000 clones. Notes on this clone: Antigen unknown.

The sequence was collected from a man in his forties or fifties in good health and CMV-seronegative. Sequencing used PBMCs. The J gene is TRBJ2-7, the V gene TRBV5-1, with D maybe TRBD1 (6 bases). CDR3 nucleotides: TGCGCCAGCAGCTTTTCGACAGGCCTAAACTACGAGCAGTACTTC. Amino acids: CASSFSTGLNYEQYF.